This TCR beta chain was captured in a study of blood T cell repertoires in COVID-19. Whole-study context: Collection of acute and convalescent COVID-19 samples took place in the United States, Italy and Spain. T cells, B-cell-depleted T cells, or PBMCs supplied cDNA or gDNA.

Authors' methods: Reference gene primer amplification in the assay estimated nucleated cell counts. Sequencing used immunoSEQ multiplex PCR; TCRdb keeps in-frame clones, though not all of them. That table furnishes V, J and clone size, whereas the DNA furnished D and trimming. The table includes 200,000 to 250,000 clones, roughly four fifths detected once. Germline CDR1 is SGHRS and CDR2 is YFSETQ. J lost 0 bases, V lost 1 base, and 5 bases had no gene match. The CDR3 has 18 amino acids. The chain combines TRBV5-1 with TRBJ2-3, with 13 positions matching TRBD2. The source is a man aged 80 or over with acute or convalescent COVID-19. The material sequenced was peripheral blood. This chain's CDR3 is CASSLLLAGGPSTDTQYF. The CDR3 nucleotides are TGCGCCAGCAGCTTGCTACTAGCGGGGGGGCCCAGCACAGATACGCAGTATTTT. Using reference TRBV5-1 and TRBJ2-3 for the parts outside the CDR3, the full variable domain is KAGVTQTPRYLIKTRGQQVTLSCSPISGHRSVSWYQQTPGQGLQFLFEYFSETQRNKGNFPGRFSGRQFSNSRSEMNVSTLELGDSALYLCASSLLLAGGPSTDTQYFGPGTRLTVL.